Each of the 30 T cell receptor beta chains below was sequenced from the same sample in a study of cytomegalovirus exposure and HLA in healthy donors. It was with 60 Vbeta and 13 Jbeta primers that the PCR ran. Libraries were prepared by immunoSEQ multiplex PCR; TCRdb keeps only in-frame clonotypes and omits some of them. The table shows tens of thousands of clones, with roughly four fifths occurring only once. Sequencing input: PBMCs. Receptor source: a human donor in good health.

The chain is built from TRBV4-2 and TRBJ1-1; D might be TRBD1 (6 bases). The V end was cut by 0 bases, the J end by 6 bases, with 14 bases between. Germline-derived CDR1 and CDR2 are LGHNA and YNFKEQ. This CDR3 comprises 15 residues. This CDR3 reads CASSQERTRTAEAFF. Here the CDR3 DNA reads TGTGCCAGCAGCCAAGAACGGACACGGACAGCTGAAGCTTTCTTT.

This clone was picked up one time. V is TRBV5-6 and J is TRBJ2-1, with TRBD2 as a possible D gene (5 bases). The V gene lost 3 bases and the J gene lost 0 bases, with 13 bases spanning the gap. The CDR3 totals 16 residues. The germline gives CDR1 SGHDT, CDR2 YYEEEE. In DNA form, the CDR3 reads TGTGCCAGCAGCTCCGGACTGCACTCCTCCTACAATGAGCAGTTCTTC. The encoded protein is CASSSGLHSSYNEQFF.

This sequence joins TRBV5-5 and TRBJ1-1, with 7 bases that match TRBD1. Looked up from germline, CDR1 is SGHKS and CDR2 is YYEKEE (reference sequence). Losses at the gene ends were 6 bases for V and 0 bases for J; bases not matched to a gene: 17. The CDR3 covers 18 residues. The CDR3, as DNA: TGTGCCAGCAAGTCGTGGGGTGGACAGGTCGCCATGAACACTGAAGCTTTCTTT. Encoded protein: CASKSWGGQVAMNTEAFF.

V is TRBV7-3 and J is TRBJ1-1; D unclear. There are 13 residues in the CDR3. Germline CDR1 is SGHTA and CDR2 is FQGTGA. Trimming removed 3 bases at V and 3 bases at J, with 8 bases between. CDR3 loop: CASSFGQYTEAFF. Here the CDR3 DNA reads TGTGCCAGCAGCTTTGGGCAGTACACTGAAGCTTTCTTT.

About this clone itself: Since no conserved phenylalanine or tryptophan closes the CDR3, a read error is the likely cause. The chain joins TRBV19 to TRBJ1-6, with 8 bases aligning to TRBD1. Per the germline V gene, CDR1 is LNHDA and CDR2 is SQIVND (reference sequence). This CDR3 contains 13 residues. Trimming took 10 bases from V and 12 from J; bases not matched to a gene: 11. The CDR3 DNA reads as TGTGCCACCACCCAGGGGGCCGGGATACCCCTCCACCTT. Its protein is CATTQGAGIPLHL.

The J gene is TRBJ2-1, the V gene TRBV10-3; no reliable D call. Germline CDR1 ENHRY, CDR2 SYGVKD. Trimming shortened V by 4 bases and J by 9 bases, and 7 bases separated the two germline ends. The CDR3 is made up of 11 amino acids. The CDR3 here is CAISVTSEQFF. CDR3 sequence (DNA): TGTGCCATCAGTGTGACAAGTGAGCAGTTCTTC.

The CDR3 bases are TGTGCCAGTAGTAGAGGACAGGTGAGAGTGAACGAGCAGTACTTC. It is translated as CASSRGQVRVNEQYF. The J gene is TRBJ2-7, the V gene TRBV19, with TRBD1 matching over 7 bases. Germline CDR1 LNHDA, CDR2 SQIVND (reference sequence). The V and J ends lost 4 bases and 5 bases, in that order; junction bases with no gene match: 11. This CDR3 region has 15 residues.

The chain employs TRBV11-2 and TRBJ1-1; 8 nucleotides align to TRBD1. This CDR3 comprises 17 residues. The V gene end was trimmed by 0 bases and the J gene end by 7 bases; junction bases not matched to a gene: 13. Germline lookup yields CDR1 SGHAT and CDR2 FQNNGV. The CDR3 spells CASSLDQGAGSYVEAFF. The CDR3 DNA reads as TGTGCCAGCAGCTTAGATCAGGGGGCGGGTTCATATGTTGAAGCTTTCTTT.

This clone was detected once. V usage is TRBV11-2 and J usage is TRBJ2-7; 9 positions match TRBD1. J gave up 6 bases and V 2 bases, and 8 bases lay outside the gene matches. Germline values: CDR1 SGHAT, CDR2 FQNNGV. The CDR3 covers 15 residues. The CDR3 nucleotides are TGTGCCAGCAGCTTAACAGGGGGCGTATTGGCCGAGCAGTACTTC. Its translation: CASSLTGGVLAEQYF.

The V and J genes are TRBV5-1 and TRBJ1-1, with 7 bases lining up with TRBD1. The germline gives CDR1 SGHRS, CDR2 YFSETQ. The CDR3 is 16 residues long. With V trimmed by 1 base and J by 2 bases, 8 bases remained unmatched. This CDR3 is CASSLSPGTANTEAFF. Here the CDR3 DNA reads TGCGCCAGCAGCTTGAGTCCCGGGACAGCTAACACTGAAGCTTTCTTT.

The rearrangement uses TRBV6-6 and TRBJ1-5; D is unresolved. Germline CDR1 and CDR2: MNHNY and SVGAGI (reference sequence). The CDR3 loop spans 16 amino acids. Trimming cost V 2 bases and J 1 base, with 12 bases left between them. The CDR3 is CASSYEAPGSNQPQHF. CDR3 in DNA: TGTGCCAGCAGTTACGAGGCCCCTGGGAGCAATCAGCCCCAGCATTTT.

The rearrangement uses TRBV6-1 and TRBJ2-5; D might be TRBD2 (5 bases). The end of the DNA is better explained by TRBJ2-7, so the J call may be wrong. The CDR3 totals 14 residues. Germline assignment: CDR1 MNHNS and CDR2 SASEGT. The chain's CDR3 is CASKKVATSYEQYF. CDR3 coding DNA: TGTGCCAGCAAAAAGGTAGCGACCAGCTACGAGCAGTACTTC.

The V and J genes are TRBV11-2 and TRBJ2-1, with 9 bases matching TRBD2. This CDR3 has 15 amino acids. The V and J ends lost 2 bases and 8 bases, in that order; junction bases with no gene match: 7. Germline loops: CDR1 SGHAT, CDR2 FQNNGV. CDR3 sequence (DNA): TGTGCCAGCAGCTTAAATCGCGGGGGGGCCCATGAGCAGTTCTTC. Translating it yields CASSLNRGGAHEQFF.

The rearrangement uses TRBV5-8 and TRBJ2-5, with TRBD2 as a possible D gene (6 bases). V gave up 5 bases and J gave up 5 bases, with 19 bases separating them. The length of the CDR3 is 15 residues. CDR1 is SGHTS, CDR2 YDEGEE, per germline. The CDR3 bases are TGTGCCAGCAGTCCTGGCATATCCGGGGGTGAGACCCAGTACTTC. This gives the protein CASSPGISGGETQYF.

V usage is TRBV29-1 and J usage is TRBJ2-7, with TRBD2 as a possible D gene (5 bases). The germline gives CDR1 SQVTM, CDR2 ANQGSEA. The CDR3 contains 12 residues. Deletions cut 5 bases from V and 5 bases from J, with 13 bases between. CDR3 nucleotide sequence: TGCAGCGTTCTAGAGGGCTGGAACGAGCAGTACTTC. Protein: CSVLEGWNEQYF.

The V gene is TRBV5-1, the J gene TRBJ1-2; 7 bases agree with TRBD1. V shed 4 bases, J shed 5 bases, and the junction held 5 bases outside the gene matches. This CDR3 comprises 13 residues. CDR1 and CDR2 (germline): SGHRS, YFSETQ. CDR3 in amino acids: CASSPGDSYGYTF. CDR3 DNA sequence: TGCGCCAGCAGCCCGGGGGACAGTTATGGCTACACCTTC.

This rearrangement joins TRBV27 to TRBJ1-3, with D tentatively TRBD1 (6 bases). The germline V gene encodes CDR1 MNHEY and CDR2 SMNVEV (reference sequence). Trimming took off 5 bases at V and 1 base at J, with 21 bases between the two ends. The CDR3 covers 18 residues. CDR3 amino acids: CASSTTARGAVSGNTIYF. CDR3 nucleotides: TGTGCCAGCAGTACTACCGCCAGGGGAGCTGTGTCTGGAAACACCATATATTTT.

Concerning this clone itself: The sample holds other DNA sequences that translate to the same CDR3. This chain connects TRBV5-4 to TRBJ1-2; D possibly corresponds to TRBD1 (5 bases). V was shortened by 0 bases and J by 4 bases, with 13 bases between the two germline ends. The CDR3 covers 15 residues. The germline V gene has CDR1 SGHNT and CDR2 YYREEE (reference sequence). In DNA form, the CDR3 reads TGTGCCAGCAGCTTGGTTCAGGGTAGGGGCTATGGCTACACCTTC. Its protein product is CASSLVQGRGYGYTF.

This clone was picked up one time. The rearrangement links TRBV5-4 to TRBJ2-7; D is unresolved. The V end lost 4 bases, the J end lost 3 bases, and 11 bases lay between the germline ends. Germline CDR1 SGHNT, CDR2 YYREEE (reference sequence). The CDR3 is 13 residues long. The CDR3 loop is CASSPRSSYEQYF. The DNA of the CDR3 is TGTGCCAGCAGCCCCAGATCAAGCTACGAGCAGTACTTC.

V gene TRBV5-8 combines with J gene TRBJ2-4, with D possibly matching TRBD1 (6 bases). The CDR3 loop spans 19 amino acids. V shed 1 base and J shed 2 bases, with 22 bases lying between them. Germline loops: CDR1 SGHTS, CDR2 YDEGEE. CDR3 region: CASSLLAGADSRPKNIQYF. The CDR3 coding sequence is TGTGCCAGCAGCTTGTTGGCAGGGGCAGACTCTCGGCCCAAAAACATTCAGTACTTC.

The V and J genes are TRBV5-1 and TRBJ2-6; 7 bases are a match to TRBD1. V shed 2 bases, J shed 0 bases, and the junction held 8 bases outside the gene matches. Germline V gene sequence: CDR1 SGHRS, CDR2 YFSETQ. The CDR3 is 18 amino acids. CDR3 residues: CASSFEGQLSSGANVLTF. The CDR3, as DNA: TGCGCCAGCAGCTTCGAGGGACAGTTGAGCTCTGGGGCCAACGTCCTGACTTTC.

This chain joins TRBV7-2 and TRBJ2-7; 15 bases fit TRBD2. The V gene's germline CDR1 is SGHTA and CDR2 FQGNSA. The V segment lost 6 bases and the J segment 2 bases; nucleotides outside the gene matches: 11. This CDR3 contains 18 residues. The CDR3 spells CASRPGLAGGARPYEQYF. The CDR3 DNA follows: TGTGCCAGCAGACCTGGACTAGCGGGGGGGGCTAGGCCCTACGAGCAGTACTTC. The whole variable domain, remainder taken from reference TRBV7-2 and TRBJ2-7, is GAGVSQSPSNKVTEKGKDVELRCDPISGHTALYWYRQSLGQGLEFLIYFQGNSAPDKSGLPSDRFSAERTGGSVSTLTIQRTQQEDSAVYLCASRPGLAGGARPYEQYFGPGTRLTVT.

The V and J genes are TRBV5-1 and TRBJ2-7; no definite D call. Trimming removed 3 bases from V and 2 bases from J, with 9 bases in between. The CDR3 is made up of 13 amino acids. Looked up from germline, CDR1 is SGHRS and CDR2 is YFSETQ. The CDR3 loop is CASSWNRTYEQYF. CDR3 bases: TGCGCCAGCAGCTGGAACAGAACCTACGAGCAGTACTTC.

There are a few counts of this clone. The chain recombines TRBV9 with TRBJ2-1; no firm D call. V was trimmed by 4 bases and J by 9 bases, leaving 17 bases between them. This CDR3 contains 14 residues. Germline V lookup: CDR1 SGDLS, CDR2 YYNGEE. CDR3 amino acids: CASSPRVLGGEQFF. CDR3 nucleotide sequence: TGTGCCAGCAGCCCCCGGGTCCTCGGCGGTGAGCAGTTCTTC.

The chain is built from TRBV9 and TRBJ2-7; 7 positions match TRBD2. Losses at the gene ends were 4 bases for V and 1 base for J; bases not matched to a gene: 8. Germline V CDR1 and CDR2: SGDLS, YYNGEE. There are 15 residues in the CDR3. The CDR3 loop reads CASSLLGAGSYEQYF. In nucleotides, the CDR3 is TGTGCCAGCAGCCTCTTGGGAGCGGGGTCCTACGAGCAGTACTTC.

This clone was recorded only once. V usage is TRBV7-2 and J usage is TRBJ1-5, with D possibly being TRBD1 (6 bases). V lost 2 bases, J lost 7 bases, and 12 bases lay in between. Germline CDR1 reads SGHTA; CDR2 reads FQGNSA. The CDR3 sequence is 14 residues long. CDR3 bases: TGTGCCAGCAGCTTATCAGGGGAGGGCCAGCCCCAGCATTTT. Its translation is CASSLSGEGQPQHF.

Here the CDR3 DNA reads TGTGCCAGCCGACAGGGCGGCGAGCAGTACTTC. Encoded protein: CASRQGGEQYF. The V gene is TRBV19, the J gene TRBJ2-7; 7 bases map to TRBD1. The junction had 5 bases not matched to a gene; V was cut back by 9 bases and J by 6 bases. This CDR3 is 11 amino acids long. Germline values: CDR1 LNHDA, CDR2 SQIVND (reference sequence).

The rearrangement links TRBV16 to TRBJ2-7; 7 positions match TRBD1. Germline values: CDR1 KGHSY, CDR2 FQNENV. The junction had 2 bases not matched to a gene; V was cut back by 4 bases and J by 2 bases. The CDR3 is made up of 13 amino acids. The CDR3 DNA is TGTGCCAGCAGCCTAGGGACAGCCTACGAGCAGTACTTC. Translation gives CASSLGTAYEQYF.

The V and J genes are TRBV29-1 and TRBJ2-1; D ambiguous. This CDR3 spans 14 amino acids. Deletions cut 4 bases from V and 2 bases from J, with 12 bases between. Germline V gene sequence: CDR1 SQVTM, CDR2 ANQGSEA. CDR3: CSVVRTFPYNEQFF. CDR3 nucleotide sequence: TGCAGCGTTGTCAGAACATTCCCCTACAATGAGCAGTTCTTC.

The rearrangement uses TRBV15 and TRBJ1-6; no firm D call. The germline V gene encodes CDR1 LNHNV and CDR2 YYDKDF (reference sequence). V was cut by 3 bases and J by 10 bases, with 7 bases left in between. CDR3 length: 12 residues. The CDR3 loop reads CATSSPSSPLHF. DNA for the CDR3: TGTGCCACCAGCAGTCCGAGCTCACCCCTCCACTTT.